Reported below is one T cell receptor (beta chain). Its specificity is unknown. This specimen belongs to a study of cytomegalovirus exposure and HLA in healthy donors. General study findings and limits: In a later analysis, the majority of CMV-associated beta chains seemingly showed HLA restriction. A few V segments could not be told apart, such as TRBV6-2 and TRBV6-3, and were left out.

With 60 Vbeta and 13 Jbeta primers, the PCR was carried out. The table came from immunoSEQ multiplex PCR; TCRdb's copy has only in-frame clones and leaves some out. This table has about 240,000 clones, about 77% appearing once. The V segment lost 2 bases and the J segment 5 bases; nucleotides outside the gene matches: 1. The CDR3 is made up of 14 amino acids. Germline values: CDR1 ENHRY, CDR2 SYGVKD. This receptor was obtained from a boy aged 5-17 years in good health and CMV-seronegative. The specimen was PBMCs. The V call is TRBV10-3, the J call TRBJ1-5; TRBD1 matches 9 bases. The CDR3 sequence is CAISETGGYQPQHF. The CDR3 region has the DNA TGTGCCATCAGTGAGACAGGGGGCTATCAGCCCCAGCATTTT.